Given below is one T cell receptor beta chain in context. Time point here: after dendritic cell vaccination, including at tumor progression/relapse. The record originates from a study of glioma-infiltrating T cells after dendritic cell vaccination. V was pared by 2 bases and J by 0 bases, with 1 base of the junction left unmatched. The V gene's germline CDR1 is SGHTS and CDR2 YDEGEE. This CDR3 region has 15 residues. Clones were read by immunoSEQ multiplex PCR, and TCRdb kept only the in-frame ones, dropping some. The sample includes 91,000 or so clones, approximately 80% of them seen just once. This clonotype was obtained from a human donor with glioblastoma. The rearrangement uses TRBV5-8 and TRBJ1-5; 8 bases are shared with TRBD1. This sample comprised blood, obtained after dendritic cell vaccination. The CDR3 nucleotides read TGTGCCAGCAGCTTAGGACAGGGTAGCAATCAGCCCCAGCATTTT. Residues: CASSLGQGSNQPQHF.